This TCR beta chain stems from a study of blood T cell repertoires in COVID-19. For the study at large: From T cells, B-cell-depleted T cells, or PBMCs came the material, which was cDNA or gDNA.

Original methodology: Quantification of nucleated cells was approximated via reference gene primer amplification. Libraries were prepared by immunoSEQ multiplex PCR; TCRdb keeps only in-frame clonotypes and omits some of them. D and trimming come from the DNA, and the V and J calls and clone size come from that table. The sample lists approximately 250,000 clones; approximately 90% were seen once. Cohort assignment relied on participant-reported clinical history. The CDR3 has 14 residues. CDR1 is SEHNR, CDR2 FQNEAQ, per germline (reference sequence). V was pared by 6 bases and J by 2 bases, with 5 bases of the junction left unmatched.

Sequenced sample: PBMCs or T cells enriched from blood (not recorded which). The chain employs TRBV7-9 and TRBJ2-7; TRBD1 agrees at 9 bases. The sequence derives from a woman aged 30 to 39 with acute COVID-19. CDR3 DNA: TGTGCCAGCAGGGCCGGGACAGGGACCTACGAGCAGTACTTC. Encoded protein: CASRAGTGTYEQYF.